The TCR beta chain described here comes from a study of response to subunit inactivated influenza vaccine (dated by TCRdb to 2017 to 2018). Turning to the overall study: Deep quantitative T cell receptor repertoire profiling was used in the study to track responses to a trivalent subunit inactivated influenza vaccine. General conclusions and limits of the study: According to the authors, only a limited number of new T cells may be recruited by each seasonal influenza vaccination.

Details on this clonotype: Its antigen is unknown. Base-call qualities are not available, and no considerably larger clone is one nucleotide away.

The germline V gene encodes CDR1 SQVTM and CDR2 ANQGSEA. V sheds 6 bases and J sheds 5 bases, leaving 10 bases between their ends. The CDR3, cysteine through phenylalanine, is 11 amino acids long. Just the 33-base CDR3 DNA is kept, in frame starting at base 1. The receptor library was made with RT-PCR. The instrument was an Illumina HiSeq 2500. TCRdb itself trimmed the public reads at Q25 with fastp, ran MiXCR and retained productive beta chains. Rows merge per CDR3 protein into single entries with the most common DNA and genes. The sample records around 580,000 distinct CDR3 sequences, about 10% of which are singletons. The top ten clones comprise 10% of the sample.

The chain couples TRBV29-1 to TRBJ2-5; no confident D gene assignment can be made. This receptor was obtained from a man aged 45-60 years who received an inactivated influenza vaccine. Donor details come from another sample of the same person, matched by shared clones. The sequencing here drew on PBMCs from blood, taken on the day of vaccination. CDR3 sequence: CSVANWETQYF. In nucleotides, the sequence is TGCAGCGTCGCTAATTGGGAGACCCAGTACTTC.